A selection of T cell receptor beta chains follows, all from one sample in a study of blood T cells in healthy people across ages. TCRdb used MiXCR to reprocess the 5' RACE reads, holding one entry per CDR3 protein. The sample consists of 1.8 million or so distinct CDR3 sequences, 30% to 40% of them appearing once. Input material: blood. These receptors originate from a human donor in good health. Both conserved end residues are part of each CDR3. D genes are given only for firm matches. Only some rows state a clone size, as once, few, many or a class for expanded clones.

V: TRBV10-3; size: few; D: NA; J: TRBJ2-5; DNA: TGTGCCATCAGTCGTGTTTGGGGCGGGAAGATTCAAGAGACCCAGTACTTC; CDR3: CAISRVWGGKIQETQYF
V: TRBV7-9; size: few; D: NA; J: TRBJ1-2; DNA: TGTGCCAGCAGCTTTACGTCGGGCTACACCTTC; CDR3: CASSFTSGYTF
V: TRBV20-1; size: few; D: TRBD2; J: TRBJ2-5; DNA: TGCAGTGCTAGGGGGGACGGTAGCGGGGTCTCAGGAGAGACCCAGTACTTC; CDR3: CSARGDGSGVSGETQYF
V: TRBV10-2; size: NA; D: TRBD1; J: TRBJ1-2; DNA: TGCGCCAGCAGTGACATGACAGGGATTGACTATGGCTACACCTTC; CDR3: CASSDMTGIDYGYTF
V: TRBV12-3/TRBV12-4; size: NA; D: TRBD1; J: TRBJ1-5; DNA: TGTGCCAGCTTACTAACAGGGGGAGGACAGCCCCAGCATTTT; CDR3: CASLLTGGGQPQHF
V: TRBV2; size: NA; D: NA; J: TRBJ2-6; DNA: TGTGCCAGCAGTGAAATAGGGTTTGGTGGGGCCAACGTCCTGACTTTC; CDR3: CASSEIGFGGANVLTF
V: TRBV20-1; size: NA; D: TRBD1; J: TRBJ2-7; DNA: TGCAGTGCTAGAGGTGGGACAGGGGCCTCCTACGAGCAGTACTTC; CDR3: CSARGGTGASYEQYF
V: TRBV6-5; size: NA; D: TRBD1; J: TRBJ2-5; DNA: TGTGCCAGCAGAACCACCATTGGACAGGGGGCAGAGACCCAGTACTTC; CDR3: CASRTTIGQGAETQYF
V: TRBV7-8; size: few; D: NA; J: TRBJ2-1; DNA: TGTGCCAGCAGCCCGAAACCGAGGGGGGCATCCTACAATGAGCAGTTCTTC; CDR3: CASSPKPRGASYNEQFF
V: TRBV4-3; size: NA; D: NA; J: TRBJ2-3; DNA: TGCGCCAGCAGCCAAGCAATAGCAGGTTACAGGGGCACAGATACGCAGTATTTT; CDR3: CASSQAIAGYRGTDTQYF
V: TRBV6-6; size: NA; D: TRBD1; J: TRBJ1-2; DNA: TGTGCCAGCAGTTCGGGACAGGGCCCGAATGGCTACACCTTC; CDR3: CASSSGQGPNGYTF
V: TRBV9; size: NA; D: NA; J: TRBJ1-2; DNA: TGTGCCAGCAGCCCCTCAGGGAACGGGGGCTACACCTTC; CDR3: CASSPSGNGGYTF
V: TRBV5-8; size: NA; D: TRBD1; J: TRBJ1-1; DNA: TGTGCCAGCAGCTCCCCGGGACAGATCTTGAACACTGAAGCTTTCTTT; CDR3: CASSSPGQILNTEAFF
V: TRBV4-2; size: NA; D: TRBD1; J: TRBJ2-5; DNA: TGTGCCAGCAGCCAAGAGGGACAGGGGCAAGGCGAGACCCAGTACTTC; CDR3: CASSQEGQGQGETQYF
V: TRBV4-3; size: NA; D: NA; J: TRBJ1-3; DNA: TGCGCCAGCAGGCGGACAGACTCTGGAAACACCATATATTTT; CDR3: CASRRTDSGNTIYF
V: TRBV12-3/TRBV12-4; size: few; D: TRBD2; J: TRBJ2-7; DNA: TGTGCCAGCAGGCTCGGACTAGCGGGGATTTACGAGCAGTACTTC; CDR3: CASRLGLAGIYEQYF